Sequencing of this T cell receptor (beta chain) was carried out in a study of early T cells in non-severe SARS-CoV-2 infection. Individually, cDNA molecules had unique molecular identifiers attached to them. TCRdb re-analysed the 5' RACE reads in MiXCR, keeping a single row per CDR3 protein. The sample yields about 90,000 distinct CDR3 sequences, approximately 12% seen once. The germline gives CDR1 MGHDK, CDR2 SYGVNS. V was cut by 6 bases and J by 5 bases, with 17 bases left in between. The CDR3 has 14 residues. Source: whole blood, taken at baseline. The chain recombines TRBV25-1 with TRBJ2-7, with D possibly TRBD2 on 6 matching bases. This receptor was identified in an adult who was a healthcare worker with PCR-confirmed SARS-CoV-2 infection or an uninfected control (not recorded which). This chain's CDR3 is CASRKSGDLHEQYF. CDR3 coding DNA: TGTGCCAGCAGGAAATCGGGGGATCTTCACGAGCAGTACTTC.